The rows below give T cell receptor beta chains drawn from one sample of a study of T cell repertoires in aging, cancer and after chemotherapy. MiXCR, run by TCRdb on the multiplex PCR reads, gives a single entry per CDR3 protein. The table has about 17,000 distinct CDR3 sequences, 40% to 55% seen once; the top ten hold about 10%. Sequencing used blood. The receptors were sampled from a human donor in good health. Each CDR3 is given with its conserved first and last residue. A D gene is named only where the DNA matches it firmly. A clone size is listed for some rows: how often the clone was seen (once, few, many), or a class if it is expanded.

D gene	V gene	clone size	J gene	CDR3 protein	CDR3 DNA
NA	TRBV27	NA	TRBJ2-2	CASSFGAEANTGELFF	TGTGCCTCTTCCTTTGGGGCGGAGGCGAACACCGGGGAGCTGTTTTTT
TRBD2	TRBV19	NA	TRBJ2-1	CASRPGTSGNNEQFF	TGTGCCAGTAGGCCCGGGACTAGCGGTAACAATGAGCAGTTCTTC
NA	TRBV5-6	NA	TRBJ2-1	CASRRELSSYNEQFF	TGTGCCAGCAGAAGGGAACTGAGCTCCTACAATGAGCAGTTCTTC
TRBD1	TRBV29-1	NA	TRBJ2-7	CSVEDPQGENYEKYF	TGCAGCGTTGAAGACCCACAGGGGGAGAACTACGAGAAGTACTTC
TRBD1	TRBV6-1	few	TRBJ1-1	CASSGTITGETEAFF	TGTGCCAGCAGTGGAACCATTACAGGGGAAACTGAAGCTTTCTTT
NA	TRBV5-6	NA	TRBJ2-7	CASSFQGLRSYEQYF	TGTGCCAGCAGCTTTCAGGGACTGCGCTCCTACGAGCAGTACTTC
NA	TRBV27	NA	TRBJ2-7	CASSSPGVNEQYF	TGTGCCAGCAGTTCCCCGGGAGTAAACGAGCAGTACTTC
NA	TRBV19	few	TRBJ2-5	CASSRRQETQYF	TGTGCCAGTAGTAGGAGACAAGAGACCCAGTACTTC
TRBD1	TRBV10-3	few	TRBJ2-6	CATQDRAMPNVLTF	TGTGCCACCCAGGACAGGGCCATGCCCAACGTCCTGACTTTC
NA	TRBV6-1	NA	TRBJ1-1	CASNEPRVNTEAFF	TGTGCCAGCAATGAACCAAGGGTAAACACTGAAGCTTTCTTT
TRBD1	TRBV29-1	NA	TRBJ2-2	CSVEDPGTGVGELFF	TGCAGCGTTGAAGATCCCGGGACAGGGGTCGGGGAGCTGTTTTTT
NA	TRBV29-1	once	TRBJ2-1	CSLRSPGEQFF	TGCAGCCTTCGCTCCCCTGGAGAGCAGTTCTTC
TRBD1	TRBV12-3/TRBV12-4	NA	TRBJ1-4	CASSLADRNEKLFF	TGTGCCAGCAGTTTAGCGGACAGGAATGAAAAACTGTTTTTT
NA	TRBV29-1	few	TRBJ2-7	CSVRVSSYEQYF	TGCAGCGTTCGGGTCAGCTCCTACGAGCAGTACTTC
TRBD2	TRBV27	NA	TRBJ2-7	CASSPGTSGRRSYF	TGTGCCAGCAGTCCCGGGACTAGCGGGCGTCGAAGTTACTTC
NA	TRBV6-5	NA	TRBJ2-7	CASSYWGPSYEQYF	TGTGCCAGCAGTTACTGGGGACCCTCCTACGAGCAGTACTTC
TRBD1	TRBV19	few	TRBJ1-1	CASSIQGGTEAFF	TGTGCCAGTAGTATACAGGGGGGTACTGAAGCTTTCTTT
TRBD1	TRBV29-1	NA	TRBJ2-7	CSGFWDRETEQYF	TGCAGCGGGTTCTGGGACAGGGAGACCGAGCAGTACTTC
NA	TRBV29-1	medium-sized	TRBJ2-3	CSATGSDTQYF	TGCAGCGCGACCGGATCAGATACGCAGTATTTT
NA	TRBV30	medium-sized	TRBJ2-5	CAWSVKETQYF	TGTGCCTGGAGTGTTAAGGAGACCCAGTACTTC
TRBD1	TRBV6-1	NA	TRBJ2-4	CASRPPGQGRVNIQYF	TGTGCCAGCAGGCCTCCGGGACAGGGAAGGGTGAACATTCAGTACTTC
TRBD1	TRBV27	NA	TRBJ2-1	CASSIQGAGRQFF	TGTGCCAGCAGCATACAGGGGGCGGGTCGGCAGTTCTTC
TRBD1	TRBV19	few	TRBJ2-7	CASSLMGRGQRSEQYF	TGTGCCAGTAGTCTTATGGGACGGGGACAGAGAAGCGAGCAGTACTTC
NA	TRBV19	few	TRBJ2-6	CASTGPLSGANVLTF	TGTGCCAGTACCGGACCCCTCTCTGGGGCCAACGTCCTGACTTTC
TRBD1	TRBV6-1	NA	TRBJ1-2	CASKLGQVASDGYTF	TGTGCCAGCAAACTAGGACAGGTAGCTTCGGATGGCTACACCTTC
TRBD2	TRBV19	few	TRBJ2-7	CATQTSGRSEQYF	TGTGCCACCCAGACTAGCGGGAGGTCCGAGCAGTACTTC
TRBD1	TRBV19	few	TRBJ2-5	CASSPGTGRAQETQYF	TGTGCCAGTAGTCCCGGGACAGGGAGGGCACAAGAGACCCAGTACTTC
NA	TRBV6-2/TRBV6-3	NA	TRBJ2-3	CAWKSPGPAHLTLGADTQYF	TGTGCCTGGAAGTCCCCGGGACCCGCACACCTAACCCTCGGGGCAGATACGCAGTATTTT
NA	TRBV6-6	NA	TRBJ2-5	CASSYWGLQETQYF	TGTGCCAGCAGTTACTGGGGGCTCCAAGAGACCCAGTACTTC
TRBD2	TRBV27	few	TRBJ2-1	CASSSPGRGSYNEQFF	TGTGCCAGCAGTTCCCCGGGGAGGGGCTCCTACAATGAGCAGTTCTTC
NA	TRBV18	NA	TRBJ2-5	CASSPPSRQETQYF	TGTGCCAGCTCACCACCTTCCAGGCAAGAGACCCAGTACTTC
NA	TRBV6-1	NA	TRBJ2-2	CASSYSTSTGELFF	TGTGCCAGCAGTTACTCCACTAGCACCGGGGAGCTGTTTTTT
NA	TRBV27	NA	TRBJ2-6	CASSLSLPGPLVSGANVLTF	TGTGCCAGCAGTTTATCGTTGCCGGGTCCCCTCGTATCTGGGGCCAACGTCCTGACTTTC
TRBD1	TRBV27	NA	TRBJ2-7	CASSLRDRVSEQYF	TGTGCCAGCAGTTTAAGGGACAGGGTTTCCGAGCAGTACTTC
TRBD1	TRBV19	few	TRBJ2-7	CASSRQGLASYEQYF	TGTGCCAGTAGCCGACAGGGCTTGGCCTCCTACGAGCAGTACTTC
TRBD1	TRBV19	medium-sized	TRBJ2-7	CATRDSSYEQYF	TGTGCCACCCGGGACAGCTCCTACGAGCAGTACTTC
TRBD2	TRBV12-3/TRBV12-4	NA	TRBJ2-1	CASSLGGRTSGSNEQFF	TGTGCCAGCAGTTTAGGAGGTCGGACTAGCGGTTCCAATGAGCAGTTCTTC
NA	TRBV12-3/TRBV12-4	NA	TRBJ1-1	CASSLSGQNTEAFF	TGTGCCAGCAGTTTGAGCGGCCAGAACACTGAAGCTTTCTTT
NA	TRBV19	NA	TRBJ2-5	CASSPRTVETQYF	TGTGCCAGTAGTCCGCGGACAGTCGAGACCCAGTACTTC
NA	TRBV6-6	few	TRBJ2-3	CASRGGSLSEDTQYF	TGTGCCAGCAGAGGCGGGTCGCTTAGTGAAGATACGCAGTATTTT
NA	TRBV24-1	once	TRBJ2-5	CATSDSRALRETQYF	TGTGCCACCAGTGACTCTAGGGCTCTGAGGGAGACCCAGTACTTC
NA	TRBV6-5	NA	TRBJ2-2	CASSSRGGTGELFF	TGTGCCAGCAGTTCCCGAGGAGGGACCGGGGAGCTGTTTTTT
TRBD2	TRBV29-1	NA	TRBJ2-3	CSAEGLSSTDTQYF	TGCAGCGCCGAGGGACTATCTAGCACAGATACGCAGTATTTT
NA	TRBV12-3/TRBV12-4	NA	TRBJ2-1	CASSPGVDEQFF	TGTGCCAGCAGCCCAGGGGTGGATGAGCAGTTCTTC
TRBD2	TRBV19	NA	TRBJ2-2	CASGGVLAGETWELFF	TGTGCCAGTGGAGGAGTCCTAGCGGGAGAAACCTGGGAGCTGTTTTTT
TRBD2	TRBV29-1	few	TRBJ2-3	CSVELAGGTDTQYF	TGCAGCGTTGAACTAGCGGGAGGCACAGATACGCAGTATTTT
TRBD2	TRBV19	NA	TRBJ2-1	CASSIGSTSGRSSYNEQFF	TGTGCCAGTAGTATAGGCTCGACTAGCGGGAGGAGCTCCTACAATGAGCAGTTCTTC
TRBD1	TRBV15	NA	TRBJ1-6	CAISEARTGNSPLHF	TGTGCCATCAGTGAAGCCCGGACAGGGAATTCACCCCTCCACTTT
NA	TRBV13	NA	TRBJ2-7	CASSAGLAYEQYF	TGTGCCAGCAGCGCCGGGCTCGCTTACGAGCAGTACTTC
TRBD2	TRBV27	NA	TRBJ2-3	CASSFLAGGWTDTQYF	TGTGCCAGCAGTTTTCTAGCGGGAGGGTGGACAGATACGCAGTATTTT
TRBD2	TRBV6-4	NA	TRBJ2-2	CASSARLAGGPDTGELFF	TGTGCCAGCAGCGCCAGACTAGCGGGAGGGCCGGACACCGGGGAGCTGTTTTTT
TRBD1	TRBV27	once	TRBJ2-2	CASSLYRGQGGTGELFF	TGTGCCAGCAGTTTATACAGGGGGCAGGGCGGCACCGGGGAGCTGTTTTTT
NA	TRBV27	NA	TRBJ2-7	CASSLTQYEQYF	TGTGCCAGCAGTCTGACTCAATACGAGCAGTACTTC
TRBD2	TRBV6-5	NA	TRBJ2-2	CASSYSGGLAGGTGELFF	TGTGCCAGCAGTTACTCGGGGGGACTAGCGGGGGGTACCGGGGAGCTGTTTTTT
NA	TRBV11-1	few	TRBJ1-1	CASSLARGTEAFF	TGTGCCAGCAGCTTAGCGAGGGGGACTGAAGCTTTCTTT